This T cell receptor beta chain appears in the sequencing data of a study of blood T cell repertoires in COVID-19. V lost 1 base and J lost 2; bases outside the gene matches: 3. This CDR3 contains 15 residues. In germline, CDR1 is PRHDT, CDR2 FYEKMQ (reference sequence). TCRdb keeps only in-frame clones here, not all; method: immunoSEQ multiplex PCR. There are 120,000 or so clones in the sample; around 80% occur only once, and 3.8% lies in the top ten. This chain connects TRBV13 to TRBJ1-2; 8 positions match TRBD1. Sequencing was carried out using peripheral blood. This receptor was taken from a woman aged 45-60 years with acute or convalescent COVID-19. The CDR3 DNA is TGTGCCAGCAGCTTAGATCGGACAGGGAACTATGGCTACACCTTC. It is translated as CASSLDRTGNYGYTF. Using reference TRBV13 and TRBJ1-2 for the parts outside the CDR3, the full variable domain is AAGVIQSPRHLIKEKRETATLKCYPIPRHDTVYWYQQGPGQDPQFLISFYEKMQSDKGSIPDRFSAQQFSDYHSELNMSSLELGDSALYFCASSLDRTGNYGYTFGSGTRLTVV.